Listed below are T cell receptor beta chains from one sample, sequenced in a study of T cell repertoires in cytomegalovirus infection. MiXCR, run by TCRdb on the reads, gives a single entry per CDR3 protein. The table has some 220,000 distinct CDR3 sequences, 10% to 15% seen once. Sequenced: PBMCs. These receptors all stem from a human donor in good health (CMV status not recorded). Some clones in this sample may be carry-over from other donors' samples. CDR3s include the opening cysteine and the closing phenylalanine or tryptophan. A D gene is named only where the DNA matches it firmly. The size field is filled for only some rows; it gives once, few, many or a size class.

D gene,J gene,V gene,clone size,CDR3 protein,CDR3 DNA
.,TRBJ1-1,TRBV29-1,.,CSVDGGRGAAFF,TGCAGCGTTGATGGGGGGCGCGGGGCAGCTTTCTTT
.,TRBJ1-2,TRBV7-2,many,CASSPELGYGYTF,TGTGCCAGCAGCCCGGAGCTGGGCTATGGCTACACCTTC
TRBD1,TRBJ1-4,TRBV7-2,many,CASSQRTGGPATNEKLFF,TGTGCCAGCAGCCAGAGGACAGGGGGCCCTGCAACTAATGAAAAACTGTTTTTT
.,TRBJ2-7,TRBV6-2/TRBV6-3,.,CASSYSKSGRPYEQYF,TGTGCCAGCAGTTACTCGAAATCCGGGCGCCCCTACGAGCAGTACTTC
TRBD2,TRBJ2-2,TRBV24-1,.,CATSDFAGANTGELFF,TGTGCCACCAGTGATTTCGCGGGAGCGAACACCGGGGAGCTGTTTTTT
TRBD2,TRBJ2-7,TRBV28,many,CASGPSGSYEQYF,TGTGCCAGCGGTCCTAGCGGATCCTACGAGCAGTACTTC
.,TRBJ2-2,TRBV20-1,.,CSARVGAPSSGELFF,TGCAGTGCTAGAGTAGGGGCCCCGTCGTCCGGGGAGCTGTTTTTT
.,TRBJ2-5,TRBV7-3,many,CASSRHHQLQETQYF,TGTGCCAGCAGCCGCCATCACCAGCTACAAGAGACCCAGTACTTC
TRBD2,TRBJ2-2,TRBV2,few,CASSSTSGGATGELFF,TGTGCCAGCAGTAGTACTAGCGGGGGGGCCACCGGGGAGCTGTTTTTT
.,TRBJ1-1,TRBV12-3/TRBV12-4,.,CASSRGGGMTEAFF,TGTGCCAGCAGTAGAGGTGGGGGGATGACTGAAGCTTTCTTT
TRBD1,TRBJ2-3,TRBV7-2,many,CASSGDRGSTDTQYF,TGTGCCAGCAGCGGGGACAGGGGGAGCACAGATACGCAGTATTTT
TRBD1,TRBJ2-1,TRBV19,many,CASSSGTGRFNEQFF,TGTGCCAGTAGTAGCGGGACAGGGAGGTTCAATGAGCAGTTCTTC
.,TRBJ1-2,TRBV7-2,many,CASSQHGGCTF,TGTGCCAGCAGCCAACACGGGGGGTGCACCTTC
.,TRBJ2-7,TRBV7-3,.,CASSRDLSYEQYF,TGTGCCAGCAGCAGGGACCTCTCCTACGAGCAGTACTTC
.,TRBJ2-3,TRBV5-1,.,CASSPLGGAGTDTQYF,TGCGCCAGCAGCCCCCTGGGGGGGGCCGGCACAGATACGCAGTATTTT
.,TRBJ1-1,TRBV20-1,few,CSASQIEAFF,TGCAGTGCTAGCCAGATAGAAGCTTTCTTT
.,TRBJ2-3,TRBV7-2,many,CASSLAGLPSDTQYF,TGTGCCAGCAGCTTGGCCGGACTTCCCTCAGATACGCAGTATTTT
.,TRBJ2-7,TRBV12-3/TRBV12-4,many,CASSLVQLGGEQYF,TGTGCCAGCAGTTTAGTTCAGTTAGGGGGCGAGCAGTACTTC
.,TRBJ2-2,TRBV2,.,CASSEARSGTGELFF,TGTGCCAGCAGTGAGGCCCGGTCTGGCACCGGGGAGCTGTTTTTT
TRBD2,TRBJ2-5,TRBV7-2,.,CASRRGTSGGEETQYF,TGTGCCAGCAGACGCGGGACTAGCGGGGGGGAGGAGACCCAGTACTTC
TRBD1,TRBJ1-5,TRBV7-2,many,CASSRGDSEQPQHF,TGTGCCAGCAGCCGTGGGGACAGCGAACAGCCCCAGCATTTT
.,TRBJ1-2,TRBV10-3,.,CAISEPEVNGYTF,TGTGCCATCAGTGAGCCCGAGGTTAATGGCTACACCTTC
.,TRBJ2-5,TRBV30,.,CAWSAGSETQYF,TGTGCCTGGTCCGCCGGGTCTGAGACCCAGTACTTC
.,TRBJ1-1,TRBV5-4,many,CASSPRLGGGFTEAFF,TGTGCCAGCAGCCCCCGCCTGGGGGGAGGCTTCACTGAAGCTTTCTTT
.,TRBJ1-2,TRBV29-1,.,CSDSTGNHGYTF,TGCAGCGACTCCACAGGGAACCATGGCTACACCTTC
.,TRBJ2-7,TRBV6-5,many,CASSYEQGRLYYEQYF,TGTGCCAGCAGTTACGAGCAGGGCAGACTGTACTACGAGCAGTACTTC
.,TRBJ1-3,TRBV28,many,CASSLYGQSSGNTIYF,TGTGCCAGCAGTTTATATGGTCAGAGCTCTGGAAACACCATATATTTT
TRBD1,TRBJ1-6,TRBV6-2/TRBV6-3,.,CASRTGGNSPLHF,TGTGCCAGCCGGACAGGGGGCAATTCACCCCTCCACTTT
TRBD2,TRBJ2-3,TRBV20-1,.,CSAFGGGVDTQYF,TGCAGTGCCTTTGGCGGGGGAGTAGATACGCAGTATTTT
.,TRBJ2-7,TRBV2,few,CAGRRFYSYEQYF,TGTGCCGGACGGAGGTTTTACTCCTACGAGCAGTACTTC
TRBD1,TRBJ2-1,TRBV28,.,CASRGPGQDLYNEQFF,TGTGCCAGCAGGGGCCCGGGACAGGATCTTTACAATGAGCAGTTCTTC
.,TRBJ2-5,TRBV6-2/TRBV6-3,many,CASGRSGTQETQYF,TGTGCCAGCGGGAGGAGTGGGACACAAGAGACCCAGTACTTC
.,TRBJ2-5,TRBV7-3,many,CASSQYGQRETQYF,TGTGCCAGCAGTCAATACGGACAGAGAGAGACCCAGTACTTC
.,TRBJ1-1,TRBV2,few,CASSEMTSAGLAFF,TGTGCCAGCAGTGAAATGACGTCGGCGGGGCTAGCTTTCTTT
.,TRBJ2-3,TRBV7-6,many,CASSTGTFSTDTQYF,TGTGCCAGCAGCACCGGGACTTTTAGCACAGATACGCAGTATTTT
.,TRBJ1-3,TRBV28,few,CASSSPTPPNTIYF,TGTGCCAGCAGTTCCCCGACCCCGCCGAACACCATATATTTT
TRBD1,TRBJ2-3,TRBV24-1,many,CATSDPAGGSDTQYF,TGTGCCACCAGTGACCCTGCAGGGGGTTCGGATACGCAGTATTTT
TRBD1,TRBJ2-1,TRBV6-1,few,CASSSPPGGPLDSYNEQFF,TGTGCCAGCAGTTCCCCCCCAGGGGGTCCTTTGGACTCCTACAATGAGCAGTTCTTC
.,TRBJ1-2,TRBV6-2/TRBV6-3,.,CASSEMTGTYGYTF,TGTGCCAGCAGTGAGATGACAGGAACGTACGGCTACACCTTC
.,TRBJ2-5,TRBV6-2/TRBV6-3,few,CASSYVLPTRSTQAYQETQYF,TGTGCCAGCAGTTACGTCTTGCCCACGAGATCTACCCAGGCCTACCAAGAGACCCAGTACTTC
.,TRBJ2-1,TRBV5-6,few,CASSLPEVGEQFF,TGTGCCAGCAGCTTGCCCGAGGTGGGTGAGCAGTTCTTC
.,TRBJ2-5,TRBV15,.,CATSRGTTQETQYF,TGTGCCACCAGCAGAGGGACCACTCAAGAGACCCAGTACTTC
TRBD1,TRBJ1-4,TRBV28,many,CASSVGTGPLGLFF,TGTGCCAGCAGCGTCGGGACAGGCCCCCTAGGCCTGTTTTTT
TRBD1,TRBJ1-1,TRBV7-2,many,CASSQRTGGDTEAFF,TGTGCCAGCAGCCAACGGACAGGGGGCGACACTGAAGCTTTCTTT
TRBD1,TRBJ2-5,TRBV7-2,many,CASSRGTGKRETQYF,TGTGCCAGCAGCCGAGGGACAGGGAAGAGGGAGACCCAGTACTTC
TRBD1,TRBJ2-5,TRBV19,many,CASSIEDRGLETQYF,TGTGCCAGTAGTATAGAAGACAGGGGATTGGAGACCCAGTACTTC
TRBD2,TRBJ2-3,TRBV6-5,.,CASSPGTSGSQYF,TGTGCCAGCAGCCCAGGGACTAGTGGTTCGCAGTATTTT
TRBD2,TRBJ2-2,TRBV6-5,many,CASRGGSVGELFF,TGTGCCAGCAGAGGCGGGAGCGTCGGGGAGCTGTTTTTT
.,TRBJ1-1,TRBV12-3/TRBV12-4,few,CASSLQPGVNTEAFF,TGTGCCAGCAGTCTCCAGCCGGGGGTGAACACTGAAGCTTTCTTT
.,TRBJ2-3,TRBV12-3/TRBV12-4,many,CASSFGSSTDTQYF,TGTGCCAGCAGTTTCGGTAGCTCAACAGATACGCAGTATTTT
.,TRBJ2-7,TRBV7-2,many,CASNPLGGGGYEQYF,TGTGCCAGTAATCCGTTAGGTGGGGGCGGCTACGAGCAGTACTTC
.,TRBJ2-7,TRBV5-1,.,CASSLRAEPYEQYF,TGCGCCAGCAGCTTAAGAGCGGAGCCCTACGAGCAGTACTTC
.,TRBJ2-1,TRBV19,many,CASSIRSLFFF,TGTGCCAGTAGTATCCGAAGTTTGTTTTTCTTC
.,TRBJ1-2,TRBV24-1,many,CATSSGTPYGYTF,TGTGCCACCAGTTCCGGGACACCCTATGGCTACACCTTC
TRBD1,TRBJ1-1,TRBV12-5,many,CASARGDRTNTEAFF,TGTGCTAGTGCCAGGGGGGACAGGACGAACACTGAAGCTTTCTTT
.,TRBJ1-1,TRBV12-3/TRBV12-4,few,CASSLEWAEAFF,TGTGCCAGCAGTTTAGAGTGGGCCGAAGCTTTCTTT
.,TRBJ1-6,TRBV7-6,many,CASSGRLNSPLHF,TGTGCCAGCAGCGGGCGATTGAACTCACCCCTCCACTTT